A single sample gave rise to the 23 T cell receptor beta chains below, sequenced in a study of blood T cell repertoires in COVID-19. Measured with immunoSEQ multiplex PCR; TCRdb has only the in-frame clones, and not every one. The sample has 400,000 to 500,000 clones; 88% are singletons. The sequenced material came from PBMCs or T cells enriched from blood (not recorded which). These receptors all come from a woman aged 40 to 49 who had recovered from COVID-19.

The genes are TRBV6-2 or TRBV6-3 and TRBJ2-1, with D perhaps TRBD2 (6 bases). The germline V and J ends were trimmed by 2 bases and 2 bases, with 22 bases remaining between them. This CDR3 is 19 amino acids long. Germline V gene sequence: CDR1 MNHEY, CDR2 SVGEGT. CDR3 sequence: CASSYRGGTGFSPYNEQFF. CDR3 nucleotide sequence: TGTGCCAGCAGTTACCGCGGCGGGACCGGGTTCAGCCCCTACAATGAGCAGTTCTTC.

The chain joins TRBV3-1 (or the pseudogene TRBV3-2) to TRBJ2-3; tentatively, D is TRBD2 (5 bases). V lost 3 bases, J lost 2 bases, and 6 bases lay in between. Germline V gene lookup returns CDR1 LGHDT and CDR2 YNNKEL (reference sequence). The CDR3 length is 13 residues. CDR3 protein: CASSQDFTDTQYF. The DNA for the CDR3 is TGTGCCAGCAGCCAGGACTTCACAGATACGCAGTATTTT.

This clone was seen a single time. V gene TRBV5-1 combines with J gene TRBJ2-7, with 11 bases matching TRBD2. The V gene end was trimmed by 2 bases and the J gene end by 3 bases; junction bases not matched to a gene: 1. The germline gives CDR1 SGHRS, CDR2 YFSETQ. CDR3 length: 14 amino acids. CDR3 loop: CASSLLAGDYEQYF. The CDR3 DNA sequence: TGCGCCAGCAGCTTACTAGCGGGAGACTACGAGCAGTACTTC. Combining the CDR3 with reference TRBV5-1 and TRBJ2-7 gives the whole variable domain KAGVTQTPRYLIKTRGQQVTLSCSPISGHRSVSWYQQTPGQGLQFLFEYFSETQRNKGNFPGRFSGRQFSNSRSEMNVSTLELGDSALYLCASSLLAGDYEQYFGPGTRLTVT.

The CDR3 reads CASSVTGGATVETQYF. CDR3 bases: TGTGCCAGCAGCGTGACAGGGGGCGCGACTGTAGAGACCCAGTACTTC. This chain uses TRBV11-2 with TRBJ2-5; 10 nucleotides agree with TRBD1. V trimming: 5 bases; J trimming: 4 bases; junction bases outside the gene matches: 10. CDR1 is SGHAT and CDR2 is FQNNGV in the germline V gene. The CDR3 sequence is 16 residues long. The entire variable domain, with the rest obtained from reference TRBV11-2 and TRBJ2-5, is as follows: EAGVAQSPRYKIIEKRQSVAFWCNPISGHATLYWYQQILGQGPKLLIQFQNNGVVDDSQLPKDRFSAERLKGVDSTLKIQPAKLEDSAVYLCASSVTGGATVETQYFGPGTRLLVL.

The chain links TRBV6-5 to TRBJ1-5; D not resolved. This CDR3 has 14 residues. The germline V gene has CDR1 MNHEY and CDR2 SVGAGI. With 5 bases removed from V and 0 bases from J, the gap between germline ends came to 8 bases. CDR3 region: CASSTADSNQPQHF. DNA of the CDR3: TGTGCCAGCAGTACGGCGGATAGCAATCAGCCCCAGCATTTT.

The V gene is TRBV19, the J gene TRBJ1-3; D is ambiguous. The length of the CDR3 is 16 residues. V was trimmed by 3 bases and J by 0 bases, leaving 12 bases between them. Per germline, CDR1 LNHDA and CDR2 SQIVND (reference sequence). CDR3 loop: CASSILAGSSGNTIYF. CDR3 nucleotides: TGTGCCAGTAGTATTCTTGCGGGGAGCTCTGGAAACACCATATATTTT.

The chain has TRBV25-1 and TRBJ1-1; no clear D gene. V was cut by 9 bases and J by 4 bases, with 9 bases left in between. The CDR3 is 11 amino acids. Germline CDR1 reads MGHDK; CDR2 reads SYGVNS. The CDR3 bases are TGTGCCAGTCGGGCGGGCACTGAAGCTTTCTTT. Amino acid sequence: CASRAGTEAFF.

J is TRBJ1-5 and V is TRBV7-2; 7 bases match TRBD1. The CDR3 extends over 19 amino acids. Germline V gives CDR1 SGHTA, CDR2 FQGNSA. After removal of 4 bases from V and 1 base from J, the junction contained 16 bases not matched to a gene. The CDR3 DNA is TGTGCCAGCAGCTCCTCCCTCGGGACAGTAGTAGTAAGCAATCAGCCCCAGCATTTT. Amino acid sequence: CASSSSLGTVVVSNQPQHF. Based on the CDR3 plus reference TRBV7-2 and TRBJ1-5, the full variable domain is GAGVSQSPSNKVTEKGKDVELRCDPISGHTALYWYRQSLGQGLEFLIYFQGNSAPDKSGLPSDRFSAERTGGSVSTLTIQRTQQEDSAVYLCASSSSLGTVVVSNQPQHFGDGTRLSIL.

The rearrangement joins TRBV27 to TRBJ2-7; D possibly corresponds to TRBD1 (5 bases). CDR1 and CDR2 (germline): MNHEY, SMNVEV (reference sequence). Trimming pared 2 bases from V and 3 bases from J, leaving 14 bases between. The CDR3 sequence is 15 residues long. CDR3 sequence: CASSLRWQGSYEQYF. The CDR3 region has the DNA TGTGCCAGCAGTTTAAGATGGCAGGGAAGCTACGAGCAGTACTTC.

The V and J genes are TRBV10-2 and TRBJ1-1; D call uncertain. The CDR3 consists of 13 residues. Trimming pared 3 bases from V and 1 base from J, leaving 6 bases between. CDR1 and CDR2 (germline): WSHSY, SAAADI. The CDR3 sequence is CASSEGGNTEAFF. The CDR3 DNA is TGCGCCAGCAGTGAAGGAGGGAACACTGAAGCTTTCTTT.

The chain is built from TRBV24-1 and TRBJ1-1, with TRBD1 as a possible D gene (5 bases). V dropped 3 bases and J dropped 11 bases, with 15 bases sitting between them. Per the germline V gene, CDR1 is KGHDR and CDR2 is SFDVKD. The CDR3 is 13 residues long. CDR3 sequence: CATSDEQFGGAFF. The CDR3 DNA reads TGTGCCACCAGTGATGAACAGTTCGGGGGTGCTTTCTTT.

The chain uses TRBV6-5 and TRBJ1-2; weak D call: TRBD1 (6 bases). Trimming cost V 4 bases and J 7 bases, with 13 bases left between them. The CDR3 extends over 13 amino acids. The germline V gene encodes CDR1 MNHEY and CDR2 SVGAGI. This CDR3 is CASSWGQGFGYTF. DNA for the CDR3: TGTGCCAGCAGTTGGGGCCAGGGGTTTGGCTACACCTTC.

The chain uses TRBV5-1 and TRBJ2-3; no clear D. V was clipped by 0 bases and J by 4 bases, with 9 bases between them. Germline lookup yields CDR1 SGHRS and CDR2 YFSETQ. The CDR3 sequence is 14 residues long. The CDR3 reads CASSLELRPDTQYF. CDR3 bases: TGCGCCAGCAGCTTGGAACTGCGGCCAGATACGCAGTATTTT. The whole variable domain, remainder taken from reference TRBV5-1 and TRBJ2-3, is KAGVTQTPRYLIKTRGQQVTLSCSPISGHRSVSWYQQTPGQGLQFLFEYFSETQRNKGNFPGRFSGRQFSNSRSEMNVSTLELGDSALYLCASSLELRPDTQYFGPGTRLTVL.

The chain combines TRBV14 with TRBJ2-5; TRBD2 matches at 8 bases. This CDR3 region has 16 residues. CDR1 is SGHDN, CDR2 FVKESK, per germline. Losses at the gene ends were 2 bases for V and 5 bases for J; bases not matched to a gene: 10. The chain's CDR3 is CASSQRLAGMYETQYF. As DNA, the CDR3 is TGTGCCAGCAGCCAAAGGTTAGCGGGAATGTATGAGACCCAGTACTTC.

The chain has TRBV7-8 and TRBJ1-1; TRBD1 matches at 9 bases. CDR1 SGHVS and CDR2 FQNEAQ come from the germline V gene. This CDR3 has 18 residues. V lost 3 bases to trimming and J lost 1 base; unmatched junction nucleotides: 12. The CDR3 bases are TGTGCCAGCAGCTTTGGTGAGGCGACGGGACAGGGGAACACTGAAGCTTTCTTT. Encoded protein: CASSFGEATGQGNTEAFF.

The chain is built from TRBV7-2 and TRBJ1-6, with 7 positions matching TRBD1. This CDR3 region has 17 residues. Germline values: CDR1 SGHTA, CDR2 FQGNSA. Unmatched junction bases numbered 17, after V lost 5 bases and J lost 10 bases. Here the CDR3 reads CASSPRTGRGVGSPLHF. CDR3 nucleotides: TGTGCCAGCAGCCCTCGGACAGGTCGAGGTGTGGGATCACCCCTCCACTTT.

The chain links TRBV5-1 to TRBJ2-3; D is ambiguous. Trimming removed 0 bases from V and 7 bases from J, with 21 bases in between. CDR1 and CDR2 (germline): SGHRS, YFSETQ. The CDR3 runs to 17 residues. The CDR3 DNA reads TGCGCCAGCAGCTTGGCGACTGGCGCGAGTGGAGTTTATACGCAGTATTTT. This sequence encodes CASSLATGASGVYTQYF.

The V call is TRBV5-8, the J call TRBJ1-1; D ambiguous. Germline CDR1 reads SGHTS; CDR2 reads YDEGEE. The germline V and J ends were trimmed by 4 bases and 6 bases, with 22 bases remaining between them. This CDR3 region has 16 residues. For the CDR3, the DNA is TGTGCCAGCAGCCCTATATGGCGGGGAGCCAACTCTGAAGCTTTCTTT. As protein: CASSPIWRGANSEAFF. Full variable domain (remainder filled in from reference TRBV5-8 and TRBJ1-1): EAGVTQSPTHLIKTRGQQATLRCSPISGHTSVYWYQQALGLGLQFLLWYDEGEERNRGNFPPRFSGRQFPNYSSELNVNALELEDSALYLCASSPIWRGANSEAFFGQGTRLTVV.

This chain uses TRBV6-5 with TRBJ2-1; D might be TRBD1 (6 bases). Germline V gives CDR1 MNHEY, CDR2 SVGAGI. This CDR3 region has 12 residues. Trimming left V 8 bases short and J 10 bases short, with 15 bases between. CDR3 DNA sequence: TGTGCCAGCCCCAGTGGGACACGGGAGCAGTTCTTC. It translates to CASPSGTREQFF.

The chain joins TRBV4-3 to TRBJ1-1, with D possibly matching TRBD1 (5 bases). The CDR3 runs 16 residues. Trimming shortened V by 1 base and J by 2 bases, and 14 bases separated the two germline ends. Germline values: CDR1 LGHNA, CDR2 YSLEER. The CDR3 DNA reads TGCGCCAGCAGCCAAGGCCCCCGGGGGGTCAACACTGAAGCTTTCTTT. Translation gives CASSQGPRGVNTEAFF.

CDR3: CASSPEQGKNTEAFF. DNA for the CDR3: TGTGCCAGCTCACCCGAACAGGGGAAGAACACTGAAGCTTTCTTT. The V call is TRBV18, the J call TRBJ1-1; TRBD1 aligns across 7 bases. The CDR3 consists of 15 residues. The V gene's germline CDR1 is KGHSH and CDR2 LQKENI. V shed 3 bases, J shed 1 base, and the junction held 5 bases outside the gene matches.

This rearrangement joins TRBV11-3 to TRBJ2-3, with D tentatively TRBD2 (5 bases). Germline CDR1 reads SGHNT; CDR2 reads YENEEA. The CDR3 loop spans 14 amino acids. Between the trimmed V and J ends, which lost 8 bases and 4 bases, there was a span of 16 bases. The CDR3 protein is CASQRDGIPDTQYF. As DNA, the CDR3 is TGTGCCAGCCAGAGGGATGGGATCCCAGATACGCAGTATTTT.

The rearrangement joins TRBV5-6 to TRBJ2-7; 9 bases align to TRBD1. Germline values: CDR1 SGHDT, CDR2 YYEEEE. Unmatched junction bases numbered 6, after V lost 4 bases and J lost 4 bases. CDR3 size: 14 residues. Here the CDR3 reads CASSPGGQGYEQYF. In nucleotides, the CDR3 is TGTGCCAGCAGCCCTGGGGGACAGGGATACGAGCAGTACTTC.